This T cell receptor beta chain stems from a study of identical twins. Findings and caveats of the study: Twins' excess sharing was less marked for out-of-frame beta sequences. With abundant cord blood beta clonotypes, insertions were fewer; memory repertoires showed no such pattern.

Details on this clonotype: The target antigen is unknown.

With no exceptions, donors were healthy Caucasians. Template switching added a universal primer binding site, and final cDNA carried unique molecular identifiers. TCRdb re-derived calls from the 5' RACE reads in MiXCR, one entry per CDR3 protein. The table lists around 530,000 distinct CDR3 sequences, over 12% of them singletons, with about 0.47% in the top ten. The CDR3 consists of 14 residues. The germline CDR1 and CDR2 sequences are SGHRS and YFSETQ. V was trimmed by 5 bases and J by 4 bases, leaving 13 bases between them. The sample also formed part of further work on yellow fever vaccine responses in identical twins.

The clonotype originates from a woman in her late teens or twenties in good health. The chain employs TRBV5-1 and TRBJ2-4; D is unclear. Sequencing used CD4+ T cells sorted from blood. This chain's CDR3 is CASRGSKEKNIQYF. The CDR3 DNA reads TGCGCCAGCAGGGGCAGTAAAGAAAAAAACATTCAGTACTTC.